Listed here are 22 T cell receptor beta chains from one sample, sequenced in a study of PD-1 blockade in classical Hodgkin lymphoma. Here immunoSEQ multiplex PCR was the method, and the copy in TCRdb shows in-frame clones only, minus some. Of about 20,000 clones in the sample, roughly 82% were seen once. Time point: cycle 4 day 1 (C4D1), after more than five weeks of nivolumab. Exposure to brentuximab vedotin varied, and each patient had relapsed following autologous stem cell transplantation. Thawed PBMCs were the source of CD8+ T cells, obtained through magnetic negative selection. The sample consisted of CD8+ T cells from blood, taken before the fourth cycle of nivolumab. These receptor sequences come from a human donor with classical Hodgkin lymphoma.

J is TRBJ1-5 and V is TRBV29-1; the match to TRBD1 covers 7 bases. The CDR3 has 13 amino acids. From germline, CDR1 is SQVTM and CDR2 ANQGSEA. V shed 7 bases and J 1 base; nucleotides not matched to a gene: 4. The CDR3 DNA follows: TGCAGCGCAGCGACAGGGAGCAATCAGCCCCAGCATTTT. Translated, it gives CSAATGSNQPQHF. The full variable domain, with the rest looked up from reference TRBV29-1 and TRBJ1-5, is SAVISQKPSRDICQRGTSLTIQCQVDSQVTMMFWYRQQPGQSLTLIATANQGSEATYESGFVIDKFPISRPNLTFSTLTVSNMSPEDSSIYLCSAATGSNQPQHFGDGTRLSIL.

Turning to this clone: The junction shows a germline mismatch at one end, possibly a read error. The chain combines TRBV5-7 with TRBJ2-5, with D tentatively TRBD1 or TRBD2 (5 bases each). The tail of the sequence fits TRBJ2-7 better, so the J call may be wrong. TRBV5-7 falls under the ORF class, with uncertain function. The CDR3 has 14 amino acids. The CDR3 DNA reads as TGTGCCAACAGCACGGGGACCCGACTCTACGAGCAGTACTTC. This sequence encodes CANSTGTRLYEQYF.

This chain connects TRBV9 to TRBJ1-3; TRBD1 matches at 8 bases. Trimming removed 0 bases from V and 7 bases from J; junction bases left unmatched: 12. This CDR3 comprises 17 residues. Germline assignment: CDR1 SGDLS and CDR2 YYNGEE. This CDR3 is CASSVAPDRGGGNTIYF. The CDR3 region has the DNA TGTGCCAGCAGCGTAGCCCCCGACAGGGGAGGAGGGAACACCATATATTTT.

This clone was counted only a few times. The chain recombines TRBV7-9 with TRBJ2-7, with 10 bases lining up with TRBD1. V dropped 5 bases and J dropped 4; count of bases not matched to a gene: 5. CDR1 and CDR2 (germline): SEHNR, FQNEAQ (reference sequence). The CDR3 totals 14 residues. In DNA, the CDR3 is TGTGCCAGCAGCCCCAGGACAGGGGGGTACGAGCAGTACTTC. Amino acid sequence: CASSPRTGGYEQYF.

J is TRBJ2-3 and V is TRBV7-9; possible D gene TRBD1, 6 bases. V was cut by 8 bases and J by 8 bases, with 14 bases left in between. The germline CDR1 and CDR2 sequences are SEHNR and FQNEAQ (reference sequence). The CDR3 length is 12 residues. DNA of the CDR3: TGTGCCAGCGGATCGGACAGAGGTACGCAGTATTTT. It translates to CASGSDRGTQYF.

The rearrangement uses TRBV14 and TRBJ2-5, with D maybe TRBD2 (6 bases). The CDR3 extends over 15 amino acids. Germline V gene sequence: CDR1 SGHDN, CDR2 FVKESK. Trimming cost V 4 bases and J 5 bases, with 17 bases left between them. CDR3 region: CASSLVRGEEETQYF. The CDR3 DNA reads TGTGCCAGCAGCCTCGTGAGAGGGGAGGAGGAGACCCAGTACTTC.

V gene TRBV5-1 combines with J gene TRBJ2-7; D is undetermined. V lost 2 bases and J 3 bases, leaving 9 bases between the germline ends. The CDR3 extends over 13 amino acids. Germline V gives CDR1 SGHRS, CDR2 YFSETQ. The CDR3 nucleotides are TGCGCCAGCAGCTTTGGTCAGAACTACGAGCAGTACTTC. Translating it yields CASSFGQNYEQYF.

The genes are TRBV14 and TRBJ2-5; 8 nucleotides line up with TRBD1. The V segment lost 4 bases and the J segment 2 bases; nucleotides outside the gene matches: 6. Germline assignment: CDR1 SGHDN and CDR2 FVKESK. CDR3 size: 15 residues. This chain's CDR3 is CASSRTGTPQETQYF. DNA of the CDR3: TGTGCCAGCAGCCGGACAGGGACGCCGCAAGAGACCCAGTACTTC. The whole variable domain, filled in from reference TRBV14 and TRBJ2-5, reads EAGVTQFPSHSVIEKGQTVTLRCDPISGHDNLYWYRRVMGKEIKFLLHFVKESKQDESGMPNNRFLAERTGGTYSTLKVQPAELEDSGVYFCASSRTGTPQETQYFGPGTRLLVL.

In DNA, the CDR3 is TGTGCCAGCAGCGTAGAGTGGGTAAATGAAAAACTGTTTTTT. Translation gives CASSVEWVNEKLFF. The chain carries TRBV9 and TRBJ1-4; D not resolved. CDR1 is SGDLS, CDR2 YYNGEE, per germline. Trimming left V 0 bases short and J 5 bases short, with 8 bases between. CDR3 length: 14 residues.

CDR3 in DNA: TGCGCCAGCAGCTTGGCGGACAGGGCCTTGGGGACTGAAGCTTTCTTT. It specifies CASSLADRALGTEAFF. This rearrangement joins TRBV5-1 to TRBJ1-1, with 8 bases matching TRBD1. Germline V lookup: CDR1 SGHRS, CDR2 YFSETQ. With 0 bases clipped from V and 5 bases from J, the junction kept 9 bases outside the gene matches. The CDR3 contains 16 residues.

The genes are TRBV7-7 and TRBJ2-3; weak D call: TRBD2 (5 bases). The CDR3 contains 14 residues. CDR1 SSHAT and CDR2 FNYEAQ come from the germline V gene (reference sequence). Trimming removed 4 bases from V and 4 bases from J, with 12 bases in between. The CDR3 DNA reads TGTGCCAGCAGCTCCTCCCCAGCGGCAGATACGCAGTATTTT. It translates to CASSSSPAADTQYF.

This chain uses TRBV7-9 with TRBJ1-5, with 9 positions matching TRBD1. The germline gives CDR1 SEHNR, CDR2 FQNEAQ (reference sequence). Trimming cost V 4 bases and J 11 bases; bases outside gene matches: 12. The CDR3 covers 15 residues. CDR3 in amino acids: CASSWVGTGNGAQHF. CDR3 nucleotides: TGTGCCAGCAGCTGGGTAGGGACAGGGAATGGTGCCCAGCATTTT.

The chain has TRBV4-3 and TRBJ1-5, with D maybe TRBD1 (6 bases). V dropped 8 bases and J dropped 6 bases, with 17 bases sitting between them. CDR1 and CDR2 from the germline V gene are LGHNA and YSLEER. The length of the CDR3 is 14 residues. The CDR3 loop reads CASAPGTYAQPQHF. In nucleotides, the CDR3 is TGCGCCAGCGCCCCCGGGACATATGCTCAGCCCCAGCATTTT.

The chain employs TRBV9 and TRBJ2-3; D may be TRBD1 or TRBD2 (6 bases each). The germline V gene encodes CDR1 SGDLS and CDR2 YYNGEE. The CDR3 totals 16 residues. With 0 bases removed from V and 2 bases from J, the gap between germline ends came to 13 bases. Here the CDR3 reads CASSVDWGATTDTQYF. The CDR3 region has the DNA TGTGCCAGCAGCGTAGACTGGGGGGCGACCACAGATACGCAGTATTTT.

The rearrangement uses TRBV9 and TRBJ2-1, with a tentative D call TRBD2 (6 bases). V was shortened by 4 bases and J by 5 bases, with 16 bases between the two germline ends. The CDR3 extends over 15 amino acids. Germline values: CDR1 SGDLS, CDR2 YYNGEE. CDR3 nucleotides: TGTGCCAGCAGCCCTATGGGGGGTCGGAACAATGAGCAGTTCTTC. Protein sequence: CASSPMGGRNNEQFF.

This clone appeared once. The chain combines TRBV6-5 with TRBJ1-1; D is unresolved. Germline V gives CDR1 MNHEY, CDR2 SVGAGI. V was trimmed by 3 bases and J by 0 bases, leaving 11 bases between them. The CDR3 spans 15 residues. DNA for the CDR3: TGTGCCAGCAGTTATTCGGGCAGTATGAACACTGAAGCTTTCTTT. Its protein is CASSYSGSMNTEAFF.

This chain uses TRBV20-1 with TRBJ1-2, with TRBD1 as a possible D gene (5 bases). CDR3 length: 11 amino acids. The V end lost 5 bases, the J end lost 6 bases, and 10 bases lay between the germline ends. Germline V gives CDR1 DFQATT, CDR2 SNEGSKA (reference sequence). As DNA, the CDR3 is TGCAGTGCTCCCAGGGTGGATGGCTACACCTTC. It encodes CSAPRVDGYTF.

The J gene is TRBJ2-5, the V gene TRBV7-9; D call uncertain. This CDR3 region has 11 residues. Germline V gene data show CDR1 as SEHNR and CDR2 as FQNEAQ (reference sequence). Deletions cut 10 bases from V and 11 bases from J, with 17 bases between. CDR3 protein: CATEDGLKQYF. The CDR3 DNA is TGTGCCACCGAGGACGGCCTTAAGCAGTACTTC.

This clone is large (0.1 to 1%) by share. At one end, the junction sequence differs from germline, possibly due to a read error. This chain uses TRBV4-1 with TRBJ2-7; D is unclear. From germline, CDR1 is MGHRA and CDR2 YSYEKL. This CDR3 is 14 amino acids long. Here the CDR3 reads CASSQDTVPYQQYF. Written as DNA, the CDR3 is TGCGCCAGCAGCCAAGATACAGTCCCCTACCAGCAGTACTTC.

This chain links TRBV6-5 with TRBJ2-2; D remains ambiguous. There are 12 residues in the CDR3. Trimming removed 7 bases at V and 6 bases at J, with 9 bases between. CDR1 is MNHEY, CDR2 SVGAGI, per germline. CDR3 in DNA: TGTGCCAGCAAGGCGGCTTCCGGGGAGCTGTTTTTT. Protein product: CASKAASGELFF.

This chain uses TRBV5-1 with TRBJ1-4; 12 bases line up with TRBD1. The CDR3 sequence is 17 residues long. CDR1 is SGHRS, CDR2 YFSETQ, per germline. V lost 2 bases and J lost 3; bases outside the gene matches: 5. CDR3 amino acids: CASSLGDRGLSNEKLFF. The CDR3 DNA follows: TGCGCCAGCAGCTTAGGGGACAGGGGGCTTTCTAATGAAAAACTGTTTTTT.

This clone appeared a few times. The chain combines TRBV5-4 with TRBJ1-2; D is undetermined. V lost 4 bases and J 3 bases, leaving 13 bases between the germline ends. Germline V gives CDR1 SGHNT, CDR2 YYREEE (reference sequence). The CDR3 totals 14 residues. CDR3: CASSGGWGHYGYTF. The CDR3 region has the DNA TGTGCCAGCAGCGGTGGCTGGGGTCACTATGGCTACACCTTC.